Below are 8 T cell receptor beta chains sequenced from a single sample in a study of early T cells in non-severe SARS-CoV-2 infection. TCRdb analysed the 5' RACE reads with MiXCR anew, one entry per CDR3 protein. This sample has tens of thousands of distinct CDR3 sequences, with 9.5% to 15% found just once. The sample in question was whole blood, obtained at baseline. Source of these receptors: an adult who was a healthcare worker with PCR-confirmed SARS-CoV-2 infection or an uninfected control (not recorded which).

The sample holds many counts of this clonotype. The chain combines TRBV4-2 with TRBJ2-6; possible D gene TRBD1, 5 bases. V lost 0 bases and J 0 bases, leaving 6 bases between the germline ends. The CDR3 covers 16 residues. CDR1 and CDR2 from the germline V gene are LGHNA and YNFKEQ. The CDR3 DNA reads TGTGCCAGCAGCCAAGATCAGGGCTCTGGGGCCAACGTCCTGACTTTC. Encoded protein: CASSQDQGSGANVLTF.

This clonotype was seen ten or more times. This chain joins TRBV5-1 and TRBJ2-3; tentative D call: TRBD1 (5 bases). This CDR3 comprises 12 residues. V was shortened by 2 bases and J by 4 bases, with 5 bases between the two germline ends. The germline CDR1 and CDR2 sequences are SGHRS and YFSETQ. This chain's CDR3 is CASSFRADTQYF. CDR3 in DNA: TGCGCCAGCAGCTTCAGGGCAGATACGCAGTATTTT. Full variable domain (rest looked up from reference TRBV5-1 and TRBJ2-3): KAGVTQTPRYLIKTRGQQVTLSCSPISGHRSVSWYQQTPGQGLQFLFEYFSETQRNKGNFPGRFSGRQFSNSRSEMNVSTLELGDSALYLCASSFRADTQYFGPGTRLTVL.

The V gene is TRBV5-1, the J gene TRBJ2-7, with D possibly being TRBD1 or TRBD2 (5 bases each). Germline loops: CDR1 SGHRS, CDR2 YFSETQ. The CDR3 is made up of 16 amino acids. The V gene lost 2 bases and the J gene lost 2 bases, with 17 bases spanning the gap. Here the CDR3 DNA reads TGCGCCAGCAGCTTATCTCGGGGCACCGGGGCCTACGAGCAGTACTTC. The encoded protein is CASSLSRGTGAYEQYF.

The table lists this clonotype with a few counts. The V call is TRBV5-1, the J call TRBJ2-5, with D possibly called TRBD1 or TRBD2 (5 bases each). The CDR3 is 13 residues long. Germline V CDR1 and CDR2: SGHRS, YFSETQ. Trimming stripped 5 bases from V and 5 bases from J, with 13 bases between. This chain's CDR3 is CASRTGAAETQYF. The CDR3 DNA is TGCGCCAGCAGGACCGGGGCGGCGGAGACCCAGTACTTC.

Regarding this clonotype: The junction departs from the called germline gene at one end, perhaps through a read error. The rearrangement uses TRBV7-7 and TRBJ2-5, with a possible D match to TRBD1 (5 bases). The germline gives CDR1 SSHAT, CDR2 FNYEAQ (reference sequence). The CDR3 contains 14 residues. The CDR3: CASSFSGQQETQYF. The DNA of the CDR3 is TGTGCTAGCAGCTTTTCCGGACAACAGGAGACCCAGTACTTC.

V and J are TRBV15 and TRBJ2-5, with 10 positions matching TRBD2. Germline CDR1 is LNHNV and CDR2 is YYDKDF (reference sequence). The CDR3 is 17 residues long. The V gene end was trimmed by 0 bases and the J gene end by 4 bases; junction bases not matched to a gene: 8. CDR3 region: CATSRDGASGGPETQYF. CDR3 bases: TGTGCCACCAGCAGAGATGGGGCTAGCGGGGGCCCAGAGACCCAGTACTTC.

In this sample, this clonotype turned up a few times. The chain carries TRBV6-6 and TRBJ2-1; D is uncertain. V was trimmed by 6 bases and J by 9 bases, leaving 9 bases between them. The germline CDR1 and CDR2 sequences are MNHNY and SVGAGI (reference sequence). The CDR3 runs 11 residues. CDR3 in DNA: TGTGCCAGCAGCCCCCAATCTGAGCAGTTCTTC. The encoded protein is CASSPQSEQFF.

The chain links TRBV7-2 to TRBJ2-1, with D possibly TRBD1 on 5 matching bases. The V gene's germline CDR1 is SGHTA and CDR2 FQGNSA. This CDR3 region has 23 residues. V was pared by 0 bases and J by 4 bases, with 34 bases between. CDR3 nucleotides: TGTGCCAGCAGCTTAGCCCGAAGCACTCAGGGTAGGGCCTACCATGCTGCTTACAATGAGCAGTTCTTC. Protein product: CASSLARSTQGRAYHAAYNEQFF.